This T cell receptor beta chain was sequenced in a study of shared clonotypes between healthy human individuals. Study at large: Used for every donor were three CD4 naive, three CD4 memory, two CD8 naive and one CD8 memory plate.

V lost 3 bases and J 1 base, leaving 9 bases between the germline ends. The germline gives CDR1 GTSNPN, CDR2 SVGIG (reference sequence). The CDR3 spans 13 residues. Healthy adults negative for HIV, lacking recent acute infections or vaccinations, served as donors. TCRdb's copy holds only in-frame clones and misses some; the assay was immunoSEQ multiplex PCR. The data show around 690,000 clones, less than 95% seen once. The genes are TRBV30 and TRBJ2-5; perhaps TRBD1 as D (5 bases). This receptor was taken from a man between 18 and 35 years old in good health. Some clones in this sample may be carry-over from other donors' samples. The sequenced sample was memory CD8+ T cells from PBMCs. This sample's subset: CD45RO+ cells pooled with CCR7-negative TemRA cells. CDR3 in DNA: TGTGCCTGGAGGCCCCAGGGCCAAGAGACCCAGTACTTC. Translation: CAWRPQGQETQYF.